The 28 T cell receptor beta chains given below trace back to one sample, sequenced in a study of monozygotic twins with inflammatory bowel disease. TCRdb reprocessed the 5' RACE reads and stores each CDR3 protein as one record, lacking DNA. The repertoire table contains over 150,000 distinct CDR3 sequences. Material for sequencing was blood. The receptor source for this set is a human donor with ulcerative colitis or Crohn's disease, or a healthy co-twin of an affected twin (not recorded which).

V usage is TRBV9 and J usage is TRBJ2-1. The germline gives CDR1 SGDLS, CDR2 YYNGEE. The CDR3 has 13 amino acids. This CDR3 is CASSTTNNNEQFF.

The CDR3 region is CSARRLDRPYEQYF. The chain uses TRBV20-1 and TRBJ2-7; with no DNA, the TCRdb D assignment of TRBD1 cannot be verified. The CDR3 is 14 residues long. Germline loops: CDR1 DFQATT, CDR2 SNEGSKA (reference sequence).

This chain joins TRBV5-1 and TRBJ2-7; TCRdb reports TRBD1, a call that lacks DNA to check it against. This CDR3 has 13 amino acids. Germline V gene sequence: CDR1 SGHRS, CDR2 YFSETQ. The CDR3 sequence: CASSFRGNHEQYF.

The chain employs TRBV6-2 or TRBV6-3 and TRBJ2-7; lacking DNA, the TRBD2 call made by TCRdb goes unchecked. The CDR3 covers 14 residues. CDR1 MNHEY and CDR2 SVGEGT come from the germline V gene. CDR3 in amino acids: CASLSGVDTYEQYF.

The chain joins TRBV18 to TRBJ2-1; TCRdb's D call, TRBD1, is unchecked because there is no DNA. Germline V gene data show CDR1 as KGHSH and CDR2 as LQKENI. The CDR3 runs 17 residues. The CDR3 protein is CASSPRQGAAVRDEQFF.

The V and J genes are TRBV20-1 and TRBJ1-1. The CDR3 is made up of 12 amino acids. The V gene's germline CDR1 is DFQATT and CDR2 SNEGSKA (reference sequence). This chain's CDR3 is CSARAMNTEAFF.

This CDR3 is CASSLGAPLEQFF. The chain couples TRBV7-6 to TRBJ2-1; TCRdb's assignment of TRBD2 cannot be checked, as there is no DNA. Germline V gives CDR1 SGHVS, CDR2 FNYEAQ. CDR3 size: 13 residues.

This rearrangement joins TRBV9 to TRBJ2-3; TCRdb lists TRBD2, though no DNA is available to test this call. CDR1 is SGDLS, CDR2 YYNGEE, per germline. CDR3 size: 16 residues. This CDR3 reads CASSSLSGRAIDTQYF.

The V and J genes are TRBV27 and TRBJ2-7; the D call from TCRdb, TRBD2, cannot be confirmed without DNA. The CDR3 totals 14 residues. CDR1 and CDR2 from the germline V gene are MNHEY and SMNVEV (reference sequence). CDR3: CASSRGLGSYEQYF.

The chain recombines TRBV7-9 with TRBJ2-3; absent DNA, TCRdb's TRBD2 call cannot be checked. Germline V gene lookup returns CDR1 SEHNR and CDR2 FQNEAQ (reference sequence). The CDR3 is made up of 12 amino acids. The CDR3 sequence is CAGGRATDTQYF.

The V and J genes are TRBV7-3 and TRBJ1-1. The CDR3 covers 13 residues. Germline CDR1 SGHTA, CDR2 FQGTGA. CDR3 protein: CASSLLRDSVAFF.

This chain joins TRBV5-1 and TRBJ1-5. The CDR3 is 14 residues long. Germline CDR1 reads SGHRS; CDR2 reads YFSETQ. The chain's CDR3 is CASSLGPRNQPQHF.

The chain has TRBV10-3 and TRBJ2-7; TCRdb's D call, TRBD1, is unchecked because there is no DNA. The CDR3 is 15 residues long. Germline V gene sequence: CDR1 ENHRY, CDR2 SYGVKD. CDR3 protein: CAISEPGQGNVEQYF.

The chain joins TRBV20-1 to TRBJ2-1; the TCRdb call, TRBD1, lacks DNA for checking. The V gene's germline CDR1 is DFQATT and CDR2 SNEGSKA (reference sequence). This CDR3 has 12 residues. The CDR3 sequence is CSARDLVRGQFF.

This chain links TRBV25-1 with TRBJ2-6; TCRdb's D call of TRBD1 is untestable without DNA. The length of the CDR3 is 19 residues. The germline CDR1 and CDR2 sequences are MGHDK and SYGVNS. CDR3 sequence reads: CASSETPGTGISGANVLTF.

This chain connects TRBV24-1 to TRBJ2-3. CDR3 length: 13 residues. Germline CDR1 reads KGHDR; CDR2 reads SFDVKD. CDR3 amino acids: CATSDLRRNTQYF.

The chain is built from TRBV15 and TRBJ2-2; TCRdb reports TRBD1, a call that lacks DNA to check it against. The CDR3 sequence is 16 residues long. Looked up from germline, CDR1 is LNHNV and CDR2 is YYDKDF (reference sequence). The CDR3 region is CATSRVAGRGTGELFF.

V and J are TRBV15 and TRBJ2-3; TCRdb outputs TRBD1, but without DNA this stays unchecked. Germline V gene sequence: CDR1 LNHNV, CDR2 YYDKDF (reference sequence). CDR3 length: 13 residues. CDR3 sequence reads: CATSSNGGDTQYF.

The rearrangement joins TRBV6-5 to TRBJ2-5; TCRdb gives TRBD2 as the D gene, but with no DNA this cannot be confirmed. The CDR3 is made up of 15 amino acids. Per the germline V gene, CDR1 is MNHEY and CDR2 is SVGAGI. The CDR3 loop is CASSYTGLAGETQYF.

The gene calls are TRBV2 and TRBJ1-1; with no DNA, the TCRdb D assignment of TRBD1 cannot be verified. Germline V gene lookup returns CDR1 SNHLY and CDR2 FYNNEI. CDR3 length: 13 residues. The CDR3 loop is CASGGRWDTEAFF.

CDR3 region: CASSSGTGKVEAFF. The V and J genes are TRBV5-1 and TRBJ1-1; TCRdb gives TRBD1 as the D gene, but with no DNA this cannot be confirmed. CDR1 is SGHRS, CDR2 YFSETQ, per germline. The length of the CDR3 is 14 residues.

The CDR3 sequence: CSVLGLAGGPSSYEQYF. This chain joins TRBV29-1 and TRBJ2-7; TCRdb gives TRBD2 as the D gene, but with no DNA this cannot be confirmed. The germline CDR1 and CDR2 sequences are SQVTM and ANQGSEA. This CDR3 contains 17 residues.

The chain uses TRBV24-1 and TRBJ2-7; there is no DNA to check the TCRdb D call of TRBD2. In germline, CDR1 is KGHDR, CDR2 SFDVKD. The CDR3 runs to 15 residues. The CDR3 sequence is CATSDPLAGEYEQYF.

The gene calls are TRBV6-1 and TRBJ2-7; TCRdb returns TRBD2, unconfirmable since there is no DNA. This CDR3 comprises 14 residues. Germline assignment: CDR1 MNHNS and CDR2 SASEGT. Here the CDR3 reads CASIELSGRGEQYF.

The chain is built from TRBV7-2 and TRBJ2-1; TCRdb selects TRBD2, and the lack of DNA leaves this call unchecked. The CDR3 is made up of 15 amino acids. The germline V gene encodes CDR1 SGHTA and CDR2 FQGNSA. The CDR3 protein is CASSPTSGFYNEQFF.

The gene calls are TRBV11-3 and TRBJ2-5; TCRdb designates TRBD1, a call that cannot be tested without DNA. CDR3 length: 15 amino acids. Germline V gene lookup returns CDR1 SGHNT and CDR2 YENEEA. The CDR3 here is CASSSGTDVEETQYF.

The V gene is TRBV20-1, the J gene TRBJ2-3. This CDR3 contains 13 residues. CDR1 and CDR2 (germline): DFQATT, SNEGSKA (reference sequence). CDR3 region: CSARGIALDTQYF.

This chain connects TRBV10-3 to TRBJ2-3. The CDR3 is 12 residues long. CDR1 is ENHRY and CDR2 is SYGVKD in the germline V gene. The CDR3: CAISEVVDTQYF.